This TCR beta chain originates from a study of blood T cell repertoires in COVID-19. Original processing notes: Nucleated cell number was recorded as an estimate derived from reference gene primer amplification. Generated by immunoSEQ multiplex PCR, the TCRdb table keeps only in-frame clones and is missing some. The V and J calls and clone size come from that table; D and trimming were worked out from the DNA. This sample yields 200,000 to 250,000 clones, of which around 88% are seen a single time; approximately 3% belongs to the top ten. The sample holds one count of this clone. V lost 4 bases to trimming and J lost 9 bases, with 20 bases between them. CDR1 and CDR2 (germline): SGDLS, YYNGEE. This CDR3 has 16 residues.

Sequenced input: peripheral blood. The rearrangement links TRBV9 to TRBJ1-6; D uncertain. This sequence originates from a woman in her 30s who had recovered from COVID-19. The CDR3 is CASSPPPDGGGSPLHF. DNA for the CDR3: TGTGCCAGCAGCCCCCCTCCTGACGGCGGAGGTTCACCCCTCCACTTT.